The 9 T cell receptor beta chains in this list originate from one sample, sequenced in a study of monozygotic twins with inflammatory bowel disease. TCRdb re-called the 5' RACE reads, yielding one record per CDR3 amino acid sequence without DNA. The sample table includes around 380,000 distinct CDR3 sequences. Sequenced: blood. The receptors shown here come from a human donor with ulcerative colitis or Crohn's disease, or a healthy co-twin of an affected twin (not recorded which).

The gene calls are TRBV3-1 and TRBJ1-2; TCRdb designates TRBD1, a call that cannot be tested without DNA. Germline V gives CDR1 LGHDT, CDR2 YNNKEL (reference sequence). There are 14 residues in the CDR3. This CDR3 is CASSQGTGNYGYTF.

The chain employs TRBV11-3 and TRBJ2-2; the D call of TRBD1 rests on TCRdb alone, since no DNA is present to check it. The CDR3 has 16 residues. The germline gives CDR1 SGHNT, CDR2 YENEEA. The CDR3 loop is CASSFGTGGANGELFF.

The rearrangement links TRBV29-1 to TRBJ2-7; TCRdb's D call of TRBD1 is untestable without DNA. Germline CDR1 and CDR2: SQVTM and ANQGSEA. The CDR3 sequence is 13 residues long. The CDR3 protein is CSVEGQDLSEQYF.

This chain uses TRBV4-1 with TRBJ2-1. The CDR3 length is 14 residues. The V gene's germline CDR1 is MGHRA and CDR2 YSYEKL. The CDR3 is CASSQERPYNEQFF.

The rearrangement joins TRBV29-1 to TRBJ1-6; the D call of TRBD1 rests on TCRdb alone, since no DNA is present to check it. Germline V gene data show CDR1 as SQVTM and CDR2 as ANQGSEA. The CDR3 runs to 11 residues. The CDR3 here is CSVLRGDTLHF.

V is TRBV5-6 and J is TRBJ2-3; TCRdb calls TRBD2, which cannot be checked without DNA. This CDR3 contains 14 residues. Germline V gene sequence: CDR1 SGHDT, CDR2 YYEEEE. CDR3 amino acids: CASSLPDSTDTQYF.

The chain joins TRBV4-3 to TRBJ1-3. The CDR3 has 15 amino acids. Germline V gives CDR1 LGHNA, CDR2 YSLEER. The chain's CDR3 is CASSQEPVSGNTIYF.

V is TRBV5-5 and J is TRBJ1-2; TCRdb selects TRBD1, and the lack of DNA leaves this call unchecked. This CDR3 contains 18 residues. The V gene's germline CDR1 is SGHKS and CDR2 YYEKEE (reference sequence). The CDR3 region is CASSSLFRDRVTNYGYTF.

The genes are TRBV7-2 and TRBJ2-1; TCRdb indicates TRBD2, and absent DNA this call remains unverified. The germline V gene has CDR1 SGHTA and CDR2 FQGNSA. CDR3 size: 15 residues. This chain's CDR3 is CASSPRGSGGATLFF.